This entry is about one T cell receptor (beta chain). Its target is not known. This sample is drawn from a study of response to subunit inactivated influenza vaccine. TCRdb re-called the RT-PCR reads with MiXCR, one entry per CDR3 protein. The sample holds hundreds of thousands of distinct CDR3 sequences, 14% seen once. Whole-study findings and limits: Authors suggested each seasonal influenza vaccination recruits few new T cells.

From germline, CDR1 is MGHRA and CDR2 YSYEKL. The ends lost 1 base at V and 3 bases at J; junction bases unmatched: 2. This CDR3 is 17 amino acids long. The chain has TRBV4-1 and TRBJ1-6; TRBD1 matches 11 bases. Sequencing used PBMCs from blood, obtained around two weeks before vaccination. This TCR was recovered from a man aged 45-65 years who received an inactivated influenza vaccine. The CDR3 DNA follows: TGCGCCAGCAGCCAAGTTGGGACAGGGGGCTATAATTCACCCCTCCACTTT. Translating gives CASSQVGTGGYNSPLHF.